What follows are 14 T cell receptor beta chains derived from one specimen sequenced in a study of cytomegalovirus exposure and HLA in healthy donors (dated 2017 in TCRdb). Library creation used the immunoSEQ multiplex PCR assay. For the multiplex PCR, a mixture combining 60 forward primers for TCR Vbeta segments and 13 reverse primers for TCR Jbeta segments was used. In its TCRdb copy, this immuneACCESS table keeps in-frame sequences only and misses some clones. Where compared with another copy, unresolved V genes explain less than half of these, and the others have no known cause. For this sample the table gives under 200,000 clones, of which around 74% were detected only once. 2.5% to 3.5% of the sample is taken by the ten largest. Material for sequencing was PBMCs. The receptor source for this set is a female donor in good health and CMV-seronegative.

The CDR3 loop reads CASTMGGSTDTQYF. As DNA, the CDR3 is TGTGCCAGCACCATGGGGGGGAGCACAGATACGCAGTATTTT. The rearrangement uses TRBV27 and TRBJ2-3; 7 nucleotides line up with TRBD2. CDR1 and CDR2 (germline): MNHEY, SMNVEV (reference sequence). Trimming removed 7 bases from V and 0 bases from J; junction bases left unmatched: 4. CDR3 size: 14 residues.

This clone was picked up a small number of times. The chain has TRBV5-5 and TRBJ2-3; D is unresolved. The CDR3 runs 14 residues. The germline CDR1 and CDR2 sequences are SGHKS and YYEKEE (reference sequence). Trimming pared 4 bases from V and 4 bases from J, leaving 13 bases between. In DNA form, the CDR3 reads TGTGCCAGCAGCCCTGAGGTGAATTCAGATACGCAGTATTTT. It encodes CASSPEVNSDTQYF. The whole variable domain, filled in from reference TRBV5-5 and TRBJ2-3, reads DAGVTQSPTHLIKTRGQQVTLRCSPISGHKSVSWYQQVLGQGPQFIFQYYEKEERGRGNFPDRFSARQFPNYSSELNVNALLLGDSALYLCASSPEVNSDTQYFGPGTRLTVL.

The genes are TRBV18 and TRBJ2-1; the match to TRBD2 covers 7 bases. Germline V gene data show CDR1 as KGHSH and CDR2 as LQKENI. J was trimmed by 1 base and V by 2 bases; bases with no gene match: 5. This CDR3 has 16 amino acids. The CDR3 loop reads CASSPMEAGSYNEQFF. CDR3 DNA sequence: TGTGCCAGCTCACCAATGGAAGCGGGGTCCTACAATGAGCAGTTCTTC.

The table lists this clone with a few counts. The rearrangement joins TRBV4-3 to TRBJ2-3; TRBD2 agrees at 11 bases. CDR3 size: 18 residues. Losses at the gene ends were 0 bases for V and 0 bases for J; bases not matched to a gene: 5. CDR1 and CDR2 (germline): LGHNA, YSLEER. For the CDR3, the DNA is TGCGCCAGCAGCCAAGAGGCTAGCGGGGGGCTCAGCACAGATACGCAGTATTTT. Its protein product is CASSQEASGGLSTDTQYF.

This chain joins TRBV6-1 and TRBJ2-7, with 7 bases lining up with TRBD1. Looked up from germline, CDR1 is MNHNS and CDR2 is SASEGT. The CDR3 is made up of 15 amino acids. The V segment lost 2 bases and the J segment 3 bases; nucleotides outside the gene matches: 7. DNA for the CDR3: TGTGCCAGCAGTGAAAGCAGGGGGTTTCACTACGAGCAGTACTTC. Translating gives CASSESRGFHYEQYF.

This clone was picked up a small number of times. This sequence joins TRBV19 and TRBJ2-7, with D maybe TRBD2 (7 bases). V was cut by 4 bases and J by 2 bases, with 15 bases left in between. Germline V CDR1 and CDR2: LNHDA, SQIVND (reference sequence). The CDR3 consists of 15 residues. The CDR3: CASSTGTGGPYEQYF. The CDR3 coding sequence is TGTGCCAGTAGTACCGGGACGGGGGGCCCCTACGAGCAGTACTTC.

The V gene is TRBV18, the J gene TRBJ2-7; 7 bases line up with TRBD1. Germline V CDR1 and CDR2: KGHSH, LQKENI. The CDR3 is 15 residues long. V lost 5 bases, J lost 2 bases, and 9 bases stayed unmatched. Here the CDR3 DNA reads TGTGCCAGCTCATCGCGACAGGGCATTACCTACGAGCAGTACTTC. It yields the protein CASSSRQGITYEQYF.

The chain couples TRBV25-1 to TRBJ2-3; 7 nucleotides agree with TRBD1. V trimming: 4 bases; J trimming: 4 bases; junction bases outside the gene matches: 5. CDR3 size: 14 residues. Looked up from germline, CDR1 is MGHDK and CDR2 is SYGVNS. CDR3 in amino acids: CASSATGSADTQYF. CDR3 DNA sequence: TGTGCCAGCAGTGCGACAGGGTCCGCAGATACGCAGTATTTT.

The gene calls are TRBV4-3 and TRBJ1-5, with a possible D match to TRBD1 (6 bases). The CDR3 is made up of 16 amino acids. V was pared by 0 bases and J by 6 bases, with 15 bases between. CDR1 is LGHNA, CDR2 YSLEER, per germline. For the CDR3, the DNA is TGCGCCAGCAGCCAAGACATGGGCCAGGGGTTTCAGCCCCAGCATTTT. Translated, it gives CASSQDMGQGFQPQHF.

V and J are TRBV11-3 and TRBJ2-1; D not certain. The CDR3 sequence is 15 residues long. CDR1 and CDR2 (germline): SGHNT, YENEEA. The V and J ends lost 2 bases and 2 bases respectively, with 10 bases between them. The CDR3 nucleotides are TGTGCCAGCAGCTTAATGCAGGCCCCCTACAATGAGCAGTTCTTC. This encodes CASSLMQAPYNEQFF.

The rearrangement links TRBV10-3 to TRBJ2-5, with D maybe TRBD2 (7 bases). The CDR3 length is 16 residues. CDR1 is ENHRY, CDR2 SYGVKD, per germline. V was shortened by 0 bases and J by 2 bases, with 13 bases between the two germline ends. CDR3 DNA sequence: TGTGCCATCAGTGAGTCGGGGGCTAGCGGACAAGAGACCCAGTACTTC. Translating gives CAISESGASGQETQYF.

Comments on this clone: One end of the junction fails to match germline, which may point to a read error. The V and J genes are TRBV11-3 and TRBJ1-3, with a tentative D call TRBD1 (5 bases). The CDR3 covers 13 residues. The germline CDR1 and CDR2 sequences are SGHNT and YENEEA. CDR3 sequence reads: CASSLTGGSTIYF. The CDR3 DNA is TGTGCCAGCAGCTTAACAGGTGGAAGCACCATATATTTT.

The J gene is TRBJ2-3, the V gene TRBV6-5; perhaps TRBD2 as D (6 bases). The CDR3 length is 14 residues. CDR1 is MNHEY, CDR2 SVGAGI, per germline. V lost 11 bases, J lost 0 bases, and 15 bases lay in between. Written as DNA, the CDR3 is TGTGCCGCGAAGAGGAGGGAAAGCACAGATACGCAGTATTTT. Protein product: CAAKRRESTDTQYF.

This chain links TRBV6-5 with TRBJ1-1; D ambiguous. V was pared by 6 bases and J by 4 bases, with 6 bases between. The CDR3 sequence is 11 residues long. Germline CDR1 is MNHEY and CDR2 is SVGAGI. CDR3 loop: CASSRGTEAFF. CDR3 in DNA: TGTGCCAGCAGCCGGGGCACTGAAGCTTTCTTT.